This T cell receptor beta chain was recovered during a study of cytomegalovirus exposure and HLA in healthy donors. Points from the study as a whole: Researchers reported in a later analysis that common viral pathogens appeared linked to several top clusters. TCR beta chains associated with HLA were, in a later analysis, more clonally expanded than equally common others. Later analysis demonstrated an association between a missense DCLRE1C variant and TCR beta V- and J-gene trimming.

Vbeta (60) and Jbeta (13) primers were used in the PCR. Generated by immunoSEQ multiplex PCR, the TCRdb table keeps only in-frame clones and is missing some. In the table there are 150,000 to 250,000 clones, approximately 78% of which are singletons. This CDR3 has 15 amino acids. Trimming shortened V by 0 bases and J by 5 bases, and 12 bases separated the two germline ends. Per the germline V gene, CDR1 is KGHSH and CDR2 is LQKENI. Although they were nominally healthy when sampled, donors likely had unrecorded immune exposures. This clone was seen more than once but under ten times. What it binds is unknown.

The sequence was obtained from a woman aged 50 to 65 in good health and CMV-seropositive. Material for sequencing was PBMCs. V gene TRBV18 combines with J gene TRBJ2-3; D is ambiguous. DNA of the CDR3: TGTGCCAGCTCACCACCGAACAGTATGTTAGATACGCAGTATTTT. Residues: CASSPPNSMLDTQYF. Using reference TRBV18 and TRBJ2-3 for the parts outside the CDR3, the full variable domain is NAGVMQNPRHLVRRRGQEARLRCSPMKGHSHVYWYRQLPEEGLKFMVYLQKENIIDESGMPKERFSAEFPKEGPSILRIQQVVRGDSAAYFCASSPPNSMLDTQYFGPGTRLTVL.